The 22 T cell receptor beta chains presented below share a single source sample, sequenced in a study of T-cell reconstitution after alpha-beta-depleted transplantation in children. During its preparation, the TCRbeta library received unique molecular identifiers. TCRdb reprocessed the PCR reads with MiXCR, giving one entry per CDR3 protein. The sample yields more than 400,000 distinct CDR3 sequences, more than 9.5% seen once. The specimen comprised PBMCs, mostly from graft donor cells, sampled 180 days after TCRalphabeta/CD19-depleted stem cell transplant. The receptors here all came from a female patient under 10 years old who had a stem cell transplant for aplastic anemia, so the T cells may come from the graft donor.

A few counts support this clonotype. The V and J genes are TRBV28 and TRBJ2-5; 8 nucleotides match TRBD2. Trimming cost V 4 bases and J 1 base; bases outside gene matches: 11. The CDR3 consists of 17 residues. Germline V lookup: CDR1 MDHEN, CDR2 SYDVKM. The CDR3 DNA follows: TGTGCCAGCAGTTGGGCGGGGGGCCCGCTACCCCAAGAGACCCAGTACTTC. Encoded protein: CASSWAGGPLPQETQYF.

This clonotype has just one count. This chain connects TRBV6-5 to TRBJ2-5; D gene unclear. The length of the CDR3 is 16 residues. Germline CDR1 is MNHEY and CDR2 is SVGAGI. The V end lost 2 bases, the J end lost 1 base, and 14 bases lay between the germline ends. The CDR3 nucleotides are TGTGCCAGCAGTTACCGTGCAGCTACTTTCCAAGAGACCCAGTACTTC. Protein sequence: CASSYRAATFQETQYF.

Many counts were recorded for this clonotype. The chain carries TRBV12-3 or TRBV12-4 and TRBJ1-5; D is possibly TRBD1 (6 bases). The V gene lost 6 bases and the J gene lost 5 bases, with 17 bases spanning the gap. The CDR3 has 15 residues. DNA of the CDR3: TGTGCCAGCAGCCCTTCAGGGGTGCGTTATCAGCCCCAGCATTTT. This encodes CASSPSGVRYQPQHF.

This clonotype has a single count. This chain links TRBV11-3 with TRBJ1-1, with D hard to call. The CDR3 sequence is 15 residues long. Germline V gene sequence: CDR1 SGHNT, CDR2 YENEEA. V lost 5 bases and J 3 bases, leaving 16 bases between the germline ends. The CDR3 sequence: CASSPRPGEHTEAFF. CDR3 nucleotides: TGTGCCAGCAGCCCCCGCCCCGGGGAGCACACTGAAGCTTTCTTT.

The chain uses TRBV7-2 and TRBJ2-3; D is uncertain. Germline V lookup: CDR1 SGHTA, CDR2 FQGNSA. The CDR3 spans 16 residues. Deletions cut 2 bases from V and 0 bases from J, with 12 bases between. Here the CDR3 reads CASSLREATSTDTQYF. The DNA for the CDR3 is TGTGCCAGCAGCTTAAGAGAGGCCACTAGCACAGATACGCAGTATTTT.

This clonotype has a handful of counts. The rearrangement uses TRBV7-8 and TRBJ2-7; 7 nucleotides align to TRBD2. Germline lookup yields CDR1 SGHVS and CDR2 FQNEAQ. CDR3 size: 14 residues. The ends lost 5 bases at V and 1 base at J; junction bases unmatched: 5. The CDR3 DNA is TGTGCCAGCAGCCCGGCCGGGAGGTCCTACGAGCAGTACGTC. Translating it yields CASSPAGRSYEQYV.

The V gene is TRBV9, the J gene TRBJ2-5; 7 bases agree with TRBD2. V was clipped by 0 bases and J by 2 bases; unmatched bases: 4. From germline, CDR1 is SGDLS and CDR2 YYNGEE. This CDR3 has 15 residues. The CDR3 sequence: CASSVASSGQETQYF. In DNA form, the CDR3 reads TGTGCCAGCAGCGTAGCGTCTAGCGGACAAGAGACCCAGTACTTC.

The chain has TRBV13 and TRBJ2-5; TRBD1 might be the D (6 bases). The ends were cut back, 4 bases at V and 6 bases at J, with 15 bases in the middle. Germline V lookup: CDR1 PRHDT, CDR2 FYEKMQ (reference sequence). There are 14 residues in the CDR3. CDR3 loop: CASSWGQWLKTQYF. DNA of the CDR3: TGTGCCAGCAGCTGGGGACAATGGCTAAAGACCCAGTACTTC.

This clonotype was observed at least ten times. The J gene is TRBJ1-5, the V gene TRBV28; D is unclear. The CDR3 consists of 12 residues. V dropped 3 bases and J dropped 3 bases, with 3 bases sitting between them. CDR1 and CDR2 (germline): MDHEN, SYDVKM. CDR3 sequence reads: CASSLNNQPQHF. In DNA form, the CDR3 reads TGTGCCAGCAGTTTGAACAATCAGCCCCAGCATTTT.

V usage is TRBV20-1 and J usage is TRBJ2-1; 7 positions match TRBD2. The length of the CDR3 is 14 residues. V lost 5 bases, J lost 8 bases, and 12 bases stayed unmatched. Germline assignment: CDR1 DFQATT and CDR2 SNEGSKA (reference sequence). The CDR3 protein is CSAPPGLPGDEQFF. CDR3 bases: TGCAGTGCTCCACCGGGACTACCAGGAGATGAGCAGTTCTTC.

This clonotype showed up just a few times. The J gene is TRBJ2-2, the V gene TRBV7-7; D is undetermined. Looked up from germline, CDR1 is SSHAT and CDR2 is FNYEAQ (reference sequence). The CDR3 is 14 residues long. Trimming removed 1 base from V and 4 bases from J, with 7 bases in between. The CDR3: CASSLVPGTGELFF. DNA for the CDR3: TGTGCCAGCAGCTTAGTTCCGGGCACCGGGGAGCTGTTTTTT. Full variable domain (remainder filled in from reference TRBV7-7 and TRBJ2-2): GAGVSQSPRYKVTKRGQDVTLRCDPISSHATLYWYQQALGQGPEFLTYFNYEAQPDKSGLPSDRFSAERPEGSISTLTIQRTEQRDSAMYRCASSLVPGTGELFFGEGSRLTVL.

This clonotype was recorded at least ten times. The CDR3 DNA sequence: TGTGCCAGCAGCTTAGGGGGCGCACTTGGCTACACCTTC. As protein: CASSLGGALGYTF. This chain uses TRBV13 with TRBJ1-2; the D is unclear. The V gene's germline CDR1 is PRHDT and CDR2 FYEKMQ (reference sequence). The germline V and J ends were trimmed by 0 bases and 7 bases, with 9 bases remaining between them. The CDR3 is 13 amino acids.

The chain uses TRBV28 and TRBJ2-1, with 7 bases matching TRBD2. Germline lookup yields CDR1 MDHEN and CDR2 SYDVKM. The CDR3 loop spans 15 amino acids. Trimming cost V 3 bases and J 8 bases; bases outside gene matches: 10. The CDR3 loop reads CASSLGGGEGDEQFF. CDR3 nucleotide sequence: TGTGCCAGCAGTTTGGGCGGGGGAGAGGGCGATGAGCAGTTCTTC.

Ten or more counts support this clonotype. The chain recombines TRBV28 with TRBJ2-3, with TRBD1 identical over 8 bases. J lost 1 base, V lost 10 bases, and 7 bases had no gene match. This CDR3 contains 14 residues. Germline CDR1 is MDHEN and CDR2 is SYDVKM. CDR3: CAIIDRGRTDTQYF. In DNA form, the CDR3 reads TGTGCCATTATAGACAGGGGTCGCACAGATACGCAGTATTTT.

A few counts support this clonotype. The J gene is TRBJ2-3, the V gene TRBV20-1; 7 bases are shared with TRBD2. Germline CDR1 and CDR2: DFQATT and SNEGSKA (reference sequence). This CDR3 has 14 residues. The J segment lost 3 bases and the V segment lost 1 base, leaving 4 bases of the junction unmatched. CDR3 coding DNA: TGCAGTGCTAGAGTAAGCGGGAAAACAGATACGCAGTATTTT. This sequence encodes CSARVSGKTDTQYF.

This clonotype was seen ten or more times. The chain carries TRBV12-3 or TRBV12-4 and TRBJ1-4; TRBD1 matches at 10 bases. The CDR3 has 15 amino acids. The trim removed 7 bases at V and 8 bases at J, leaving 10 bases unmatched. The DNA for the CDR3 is TGTGCCAGCACCACCGGGACAGGGGACTTCGAAAAACTGTTTTTT. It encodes CASTTGTGDFEKLFF.

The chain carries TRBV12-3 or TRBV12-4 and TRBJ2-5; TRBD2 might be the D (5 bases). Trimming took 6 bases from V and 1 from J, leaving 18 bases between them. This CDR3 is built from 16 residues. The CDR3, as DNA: TGTGCCAGCAGCCGAACCGGGAAGCGGACCCAAGAGACCCAGTACTTC. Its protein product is CASSRTGKRTQETQYF.

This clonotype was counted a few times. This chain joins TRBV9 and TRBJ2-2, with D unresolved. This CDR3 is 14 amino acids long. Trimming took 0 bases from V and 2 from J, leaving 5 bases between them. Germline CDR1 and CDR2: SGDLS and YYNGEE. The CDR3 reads CASSVVINTGELFF. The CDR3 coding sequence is TGTGCCAGCAGCGTAGTCATTAACACCGGGGAGCTGTTTTTT.

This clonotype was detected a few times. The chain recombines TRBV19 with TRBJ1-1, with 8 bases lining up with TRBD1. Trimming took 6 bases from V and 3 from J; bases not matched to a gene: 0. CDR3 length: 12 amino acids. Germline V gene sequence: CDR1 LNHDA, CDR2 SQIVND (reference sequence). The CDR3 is CASRQGDTEAFF. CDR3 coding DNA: TGTGCCAGTAGACAGGGGGACACTGAAGCTTTCTTT.

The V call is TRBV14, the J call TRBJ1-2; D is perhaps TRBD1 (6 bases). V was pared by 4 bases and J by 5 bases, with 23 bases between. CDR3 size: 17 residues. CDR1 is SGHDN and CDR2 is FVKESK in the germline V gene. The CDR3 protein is CASSPFERGAQLYGYTF. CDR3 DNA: TGTGCCAGCAGCCCATTCGAACGGGGGGCGCAGTTATATGGCTACACCTTC.

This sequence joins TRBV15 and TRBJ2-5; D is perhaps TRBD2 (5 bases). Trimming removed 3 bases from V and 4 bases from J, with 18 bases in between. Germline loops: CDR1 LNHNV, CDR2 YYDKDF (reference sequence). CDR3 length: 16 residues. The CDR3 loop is CATSRVFPGSGETQYF. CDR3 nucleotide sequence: TGTGCCACCAGCAGGGTATTCCCGGGATCTGGAGAGACCCAGTACTTC.

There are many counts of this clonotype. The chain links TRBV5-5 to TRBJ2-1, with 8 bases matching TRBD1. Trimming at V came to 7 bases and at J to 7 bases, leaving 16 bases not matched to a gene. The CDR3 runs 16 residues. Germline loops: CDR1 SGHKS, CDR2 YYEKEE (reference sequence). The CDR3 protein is CASGPGLQGAPNEQFF. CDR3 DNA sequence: TGTGCCAGCGGGCCGGGTCTTCAGGGGGCGCCGAATGAGCAGTTCTTC.